This T cell receptor (beta chain) was recorded in a study of Ad26.COV2.S vaccination and SARS-CoV-2 variants. Stated treatment: 15 to 20 received Ad26.COV2.S at low or high dose, single or two shots; 5 received placebo; per-sample allocation not given. Following the first vaccine or placebo injection, samples were taken on day 63. Findings and limits, study-wide: Recipients of either vaccine or placebo displayed similar breadth of non-spike TCRs.

Using immunoSEQ multiplex PCR, the repertoire was profiled, and TCRdb retains in-frame clones only, with some absent. Here the sample spans some 290,000 clones, 86% being singletons. This clone appeared many times. Its target is not known. Per germline, CDR1 MNHEY and CDR2 SVGAGI. This CDR3 comprises 14 residues. The germline V and J ends were trimmed by 7 bases and 5 bases, with 17 bases remaining between them. V and J are TRBV6-5 and TRBJ1-2; D gene unclear. Sequencing was performed on peripheral blood, taken in a trial of Ad26.COV2.S vaccine versus placebo. The TCR sequence derives from a person between 18 and 65 years old who received the Ad26.COV2.S COVID-19 vaccine or a placebo. The CDR3: CASTPSLGSYGYTF. For the CDR3, the DNA is TGTGCCAGCACCCCTTCGCTGGGTTCGTATGGCTACACCTTC.